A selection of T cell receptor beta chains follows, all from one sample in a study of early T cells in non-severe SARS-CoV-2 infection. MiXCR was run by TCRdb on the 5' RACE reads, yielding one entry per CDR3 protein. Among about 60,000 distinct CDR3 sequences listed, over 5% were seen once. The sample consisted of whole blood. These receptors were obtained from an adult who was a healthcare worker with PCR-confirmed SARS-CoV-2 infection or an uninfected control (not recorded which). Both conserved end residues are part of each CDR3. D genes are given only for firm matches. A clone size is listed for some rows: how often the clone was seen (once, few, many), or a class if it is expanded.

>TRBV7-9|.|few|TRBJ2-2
CASSFPTARSTGELFF
TGTGCCAGCAGCTTTCCTACCGCACGTAGCACCGGGGAGCTGTTTTTT
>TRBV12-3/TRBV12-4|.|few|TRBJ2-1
CASSSRRTSGENDEQFF
TGTGCCAGCAGCTCTCGCCGGACGTCGGGAGAAAACGACGAGCAGTTCTTC
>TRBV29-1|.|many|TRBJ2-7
CSVEDRDFNYEQYF
TGCAGCGTCGAGGACCGGGACTTTAACTACGAGCAGTACTTC
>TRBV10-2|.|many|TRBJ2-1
CASRDLVYNEQFF
TGCGCCAGCCGGGATCTGGTCTACAATGAGCAGTTCTTC
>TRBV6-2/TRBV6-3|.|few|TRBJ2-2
CASRPGQNTGELFF
TGTGCCAGCAGACCGGGACAGAACACCGGGGAGCTGTTTTTT
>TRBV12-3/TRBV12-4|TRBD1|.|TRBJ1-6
CASSRTGSGSPLHF
TGTGCCAGCAGCCGGACAGGGTCTGGTTCACCCCTCCACTTT
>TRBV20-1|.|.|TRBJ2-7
CSARGGYEQYF
TGCAGTGCTAGAGGCGGTTACGAGCAGTACTTC
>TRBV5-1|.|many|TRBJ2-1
CASSPRMGNEQFF
TGCGCCAGCAGCCCCCGTATGGGCAATGAGCAGTTCTTC
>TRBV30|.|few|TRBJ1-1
CAWTRLAEAFF
TGTGCCTGGACTAGGCTCGCTGAAGCTTTCTTT
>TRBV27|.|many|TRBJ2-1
CASSLVGLVSYNEQFF
TGTGCCAGCAGTTTAGTTGGTCTAGTATCCTACAATGAGCAGTTCTTC
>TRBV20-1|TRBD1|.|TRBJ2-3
CSARRDRDTQYF
TGCAGTGCTAGACGGGACAGGGATACGCAGTATTTT
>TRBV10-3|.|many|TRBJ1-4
CAISVDRQTNEKLFF
TGTGCCATCAGTGTAGACAGGCAAACTAATGAAAAACTGTTTTTT
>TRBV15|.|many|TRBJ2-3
CATSRDQAGLADTQYF
TGTGCCACCAGCAGAGACCAAGCGGGCCTGGCAGATACGCAGTATTTT
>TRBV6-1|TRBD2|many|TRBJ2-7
CASRPKRGSSYEQYF
TGTGCCAGCAGACCTAAGCGGGGTTCCTCCTACGAGCAGTACTTC
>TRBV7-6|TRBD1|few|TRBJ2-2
CASTVRGTGSNTGELFF
TGTGCCAGCACCGTTAGGGGGACAGGATCGAACACCGGGGAGCTGTTTTTT